This T cell receptor beta chain emerged from a study of graft-versus-host responses after intestinal transplantation (dated by TCRdb to about 2021). Some background on the complete study: The transplants that recipients got were multivisceral, liver-intestinal, or isolated intestinal. Every recipient was given anti-thymocyte globulin induction, followed by around three years of maintenance tacrolimus and steroids. After intestinal transplantation, graft-versus-host and host-versus-graft alloreactive T cell clones were followed in the graft, circulation and bone marrow using bulk TCR-beta CDR3 sequencing. To identify alloreactive clones, pre-transplant mixed lymphocyte reaction products were sequenced and compared with unstimulated pre-transplant donor and recipient T cells. The cohort enrolled 20 to 30 intestinal transplant recipients, one of whom was a retransplant, and 3 patients without pretransplant specimens were excluded. Donor T cell macrochimerism was defined as a peak of at least 4% donor T cells among recipient peripheral blood mononuclear cells. Rather than going through the commercial service, samples from three later patients were sequenced in-house on an Illumina MiSeq and processed with MiXCR. The paper as a whole reports these results and caveats: Peak levels of circulating GvH clones were associated with declines in HvG clones early after transplant. GvH clones were found in recipient bone marrow, and some of the GvH clones appeared earlier in ileal mucosa or blood, which is consistent with an intestinal mucosal origin. The conclusions were limited by the relatively low number and heterogeneity of the intestinal transplant patients. In patients with donor T cell macrochimerism, the allografts had high GvH to HvG T cell clonal ratios.

Remarks on this clone: What antigen it recognizes has not been identified. Within one base of it there is no much larger clone, and no base qualities were kept.

The CDR3 spans 15 residues, from the cysteine through the phenylalanine. Here the CDR3 DNA is all that survives: 45 bases in frame from base 1. The V end gives up 0 bases and the J end 6 bases, leaving 3 bases in the junction not matched to a gene. According to the germline V gene, CDR1 reads SGHRS and CDR2 reads YFSETQ. The label giving this sample's time point can be read as: cells obtained before transplantation from donor or recipient. CD3+CD4+ and CD3+CD8+ populations were FACS-sorted from unstimulated pre-transplant donor and recipient cells taken from spleen or lymph nodes. Receptor libraries were prepared by the immunoSEQ multiplex PCR assay. For most patients, genomic DNA was isolated using the Qiagen DNeasy Blood and Tissue Kit and was shipped frozen to Adaptive Biotechnologies for TCR sequencing. For most patients, high-throughput TCR-beta CDR3 sequencing of genomic DNA was performed by Adaptive Biotechnologies. As for the original processing: Adaptive's ImmunoSEQ software supplied the TCR sequencing data for around 19 patients, while MiXCR and VDJtools were used to process a few other patients. To correct CD4 versus CD8 sorting errors, any sequence found in both subsets at a frequency ratio below 5:1 was removed. CDR3 nucleotide sequences shared by donor and recipient were removed because the origin of these sequences could not be assigned. To count as alloreactive, a clone needed at least 2-fold expansion over unstimulated cells and a minimum CFSE-low frequency of 0.002% (template counts) or 0.001% (read counts). Clones were considered mappable if detected in sequenced pre-transplant spleen, lymph node, or MLR CFSE-low populations of the donor or recipient. The cumulative frequency of alloreactive clones was calculated as a percentage of all sequences, weighted by copy number. Here the immuneACCESS table is served through TCRdb, limited to in-frame sequences with V and J called. Missing clones are a known gap in these copies; in checked studies unresolved V genes cover under half, and the rest lacks a known reason. The V and J calls and clone size were taken over from that table, and D and trimming were inferred from the DNA. Recorded for this sample are 65,000 to 90,000 clones; under 95% of them occurred a single time. Roughly 0.43% of the sample belongs to the ten largest clones.

The rearrangement joined TRBV5-1 to TRBJ2-1; TRBD2 matches 10 bases in the middle. This clonotype was obtained from a human donor who was the organ donor for an intestinal transplant. Sample: unstimulated CD8+ T cells sorted from spleen or lymph node cells, taken before transplant. The sequence in DNA is TGCGCCAGCAGCTTGGCAGCTAGCGGGAGCAATGAGCAGTTCTTC. This yields the protein CASSLAASGSNEQFF.